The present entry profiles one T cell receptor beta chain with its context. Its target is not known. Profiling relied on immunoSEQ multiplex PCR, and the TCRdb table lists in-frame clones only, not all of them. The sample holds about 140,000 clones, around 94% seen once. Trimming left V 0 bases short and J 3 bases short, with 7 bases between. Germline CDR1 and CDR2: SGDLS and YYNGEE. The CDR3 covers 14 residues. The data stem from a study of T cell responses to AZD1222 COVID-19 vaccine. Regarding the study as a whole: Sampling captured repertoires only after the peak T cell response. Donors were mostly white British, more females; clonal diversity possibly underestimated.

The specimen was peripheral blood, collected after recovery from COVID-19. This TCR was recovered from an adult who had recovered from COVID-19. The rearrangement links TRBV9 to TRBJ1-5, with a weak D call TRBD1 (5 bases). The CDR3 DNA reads TGTGCCAGCAGCGTAGGGGGGAACAATCAGCCCCAGCATTTT. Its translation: CASSVGGNNQPQHF.